These 14 T cell receptor beta chains came from one sample sequenced in a study of blood T cell repertoires in COVID-19. Data came from immunoSEQ multiplex PCR; TCRdb stores just in-frame clones and leaves some out. This sample has fewer than 450,000 clones, with 88% found just once. What was sequenced was PBMCs or T cells enriched from blood (not recorded which). The receptor source for this set is a woman aged 40 to 50 with acute COVID-19.

The chain employs TRBV19 and TRBJ2-1; TRBD2 matches at 7 bases. The CDR3 is 15 amino acids. J was trimmed by 2 bases and V by 7 bases; bases with no gene match: 8. Per the germline V gene, CDR1 is LNHDA and CDR2 is SQIVND (reference sequence). CDR3 sequence (DNA): TGTGCCAGTAACCCCGGACTAGAACCCTACAATGAGCAGTTCTTC. As protein: CASNPGLEPYNEQFF.

The chain combines TRBV19 with TRBJ2-3; D is unresolved. The germline V gene encodes CDR1 LNHDA and CDR2 SQIVND (reference sequence). The CDR3 consists of 16 residues. Trimming cost V 5 bases and J 0 bases, with 15 bases left between them. CDR3: CASSLQRVASTDTQYF. The CDR3, as DNA: TGTGCCAGTAGTCTCCAGCGTGTAGCTAGCACAGATACGCAGTATTTT.

The chain uses TRBV16 and TRBJ1-2; D remains ambiguous. Germline lookup yields CDR1 KGHSY and CDR2 FQNENV. The CDR3 length is 13 residues. V lost 1 base, J lost 8 bases, and 11 bases lay in between. CDR3 nucleotide sequence: TGTGCCAGCAGCCAATATTCTGGCTGGGGCTACACCTTC. Protein: CASSQYSGWGYTF.

This chain joins TRBV19 and TRBJ1-1; D unclear. The germline V and J ends were trimmed by 0 bases and 4 bases, with 6 bases remaining between them. The CDR3 extends over 13 amino acids. In germline, CDR1 is LNHDA, CDR2 SQIVND (reference sequence). CDR3 protein: CASSIDKSTEAFF. In DNA, the CDR3 is TGTGCCAGTAGTATAGACAAGAGCACTGAAGCTTTCTTT. The full variable domain, with the rest looked up from reference TRBV19 and TRBJ1-1, is DGGITQSPKYLFRKEGQNVTLSCEQNLNHDAMYWYRQDPGQGLRLIYYSQIVNDFQKGDIAEGYSVSREKKESFPLTVTSAQKNPTAFYLCASSIDKSTEAFFGQGTRLTVV.

This clone was observed once. The chain employs TRBV12-3 or TRBV12-4 and TRBJ1-1; 10 bases map to TRBD1. The V and J ends lost 6 bases and 5 bases, in that order; junction bases with no gene match: 3. The CDR3 totals 13 residues. The CDR3 sequence: CASRGTGVTEAFF. CDR3 DNA: TGTGCCAGCAGAGGGACAGGGGTAACTGAAGCTTTCTTT.

The gene calls are TRBV6-5 and TRBJ1-6; TRBD1 matches at 9 bases. The J segment lost 9 bases and the V segment lost 4 bases, leaving 4 bases of the junction unmatched. The CDR3 covers 14 residues. CDR1 and CDR2 (germline): MNHEY, SVGAGI. The CDR3 DNA is TGTGCCAGCAGTTCGGACAGGGGAGGTTCACCCCTCCACTTT. As protein: CASSSDRGGSPLHF.

The chain links TRBV20-1 to TRBJ1-2; 8 bases map to TRBD1. Germline values: CDR1 DFQATT, CDR2 SNEGSKA (reference sequence). V dropped 5 bases and J dropped 8; count of bases not matched to a gene: 4. This CDR3 region has 11 residues. CDR3 DNA sequence: TGCAGTGCTTCCGGACAGGGAGGCTACACCTTC. Protein: CSASGQGGYTF.

This clone has just a few counts. The chain uses TRBV4-1 and TRBJ1-1; maybe TRBD1 (5 bases). The CDR3 extends over 15 amino acids. V lost 3 bases and J lost 0, with 11 bases in between. Germline loops: CDR1 MGHRA, CDR2 YSYEKL. The DNA for the CDR3 is TGCGCCAGCAGCCATCGGGGGGGACTGAACACTGAAGCTTTCTTT. It encodes CASSHRGGLNTEAFF.

The chain has TRBV5-1 and TRBJ1-1; perhaps TRBD1 as D (6 bases). The CDR3 length is 17 residues. V lost 4 bases, J lost 0 bases, and 19 bases lay in between. Looked up from germline, CDR1 is SGHRS and CDR2 is YFSETQ. The CDR3 protein is CASSQGRGAGVNTEAFF. Written as DNA, the CDR3 is TGCGCCAGCAGCCAAGGACGGGGGGCCGGGGTGAACACTGAAGCTTTCTTT.

The V and J genes are TRBV4-1 and TRBJ1-2, with TRBD1 matching over 10 bases. The ends lost 0 bases at V and 7 bases at J; junction bases unmatched: 2. The germline CDR1 and CDR2 sequences are MGHRA and YSYEKL. The CDR3 is 14 residues long. CDR3 region: CASSQDGQGGGYTF. DNA for the CDR3: TGCGCCAGCAGCCAAGATGGACAGGGGGGTGGCTACACCTTC.

The chain recombines TRBV25-1 with TRBJ2-5; 8 positions agree with TRBD2. V dropped 3 bases and J dropped 7; count of bases not matched to a gene: 4. The CDR3 sequence is 13 residues long. CDR1 and CDR2 from the germline V gene are MGHDK and SYGVNS. DNA for the CDR3: TGTGCCAGCAGTGAGGCGGGGGGATTGACCCAGTACTTC. Protein sequence: CASSEAGGLTQYF.

This rearrangement joins TRBV4-1 to TRBJ1-3; no reliable D call. In germline, CDR1 is MGHRA, CDR2 YSYEKL. This CDR3 is 16 amino acids long. V was cut by 5 bases and J by 0 bases, with 14 bases left in between. The CDR3 reads CASSVPFAGSGNTIYF. Written as DNA, the CDR3 is TGCGCCAGCAGCGTACCCTTTGCGGGCTCTGGAAACACCATATATTTT.

V and J are TRBV24-1 and TRBJ2-3, with 8 bases fitting TRBD2. Trimming cost V 1 base and J 5 bases; bases outside gene matches: 7. Germline V gives CDR1 KGHDR, CDR2 SFDVKD. CDR3 length: 16 residues. The CDR3 loop is CATSDFVSGVGDTQYF. CDR3 sequence (DNA): TGTGCCACCAGTGATTTTGTTAGCGGGGTGGGAGATACGCAGTATTTT.

This chain links TRBV13 with TRBJ1-6; maybe TRBD1 (6 bases). V dropped 5 bases and J dropped 6 bases, with 14 bases sitting between them. The CDR3 is made up of 15 amino acids. CDR1 and CDR2 (germline): PRHDT, FYEKMQ (reference sequence). CDR3: CASSPGRGSNSPLHF. The DNA for the CDR3 is TGTGCCAGCAGCCCAGGCAGGGGATCTAATTCACCCCTCCACTTT.